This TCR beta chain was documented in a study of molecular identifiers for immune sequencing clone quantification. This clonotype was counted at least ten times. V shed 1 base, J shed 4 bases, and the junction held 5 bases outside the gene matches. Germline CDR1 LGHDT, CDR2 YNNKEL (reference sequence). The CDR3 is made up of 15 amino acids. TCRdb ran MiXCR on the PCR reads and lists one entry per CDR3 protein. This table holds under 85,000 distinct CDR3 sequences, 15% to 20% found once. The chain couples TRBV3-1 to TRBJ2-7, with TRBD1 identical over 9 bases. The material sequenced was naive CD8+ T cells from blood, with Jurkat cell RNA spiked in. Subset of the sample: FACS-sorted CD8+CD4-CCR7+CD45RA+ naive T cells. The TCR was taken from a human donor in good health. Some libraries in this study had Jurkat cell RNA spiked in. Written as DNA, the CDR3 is TGTGCCAGCAGCCAAGGGGGGACAGGGATATACGAGCAGTACTTC. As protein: CASSQGGTGIYEQYF.